The 32 T cell receptor beta chains below were found in one sample sequenced in a study of T-cell reconstitution after alpha-beta-depleted transplantation in children. TCRbeta library construction was performed incorporating unique molecular identifiers. One entry per CDR3 protein results from TCRdb running MiXCR on the PCR reads. This sample yields 200,000 to 250,000 distinct CDR3 sequences, of which approximately 10% are seen a single time; 28% belongs to the top ten. Sample: PBMCs, taken before TCRalphabeta/CD19-depleted stem cell transplant. All receptors derive from a child less than two years old with acute myeloid leukemia, due to receive a stem cell transplant.

This clonotype was counted at least ten times. The chain couples TRBV3-1 to TRBJ1-5; D is ambiguous. The CDR3 extends over 14 amino acids. Germline CDR1 and CDR2: LGHDT and YNNKEL (reference sequence). Trimming pared 1 base from V and 3 bases from J, leaving 7 bases between. The DNA for the CDR3 is TGTGCCAGCAGCCAAGGACAAAACAATCAGCCCCAGCATTTT. It is translated as CASSQGQNNQPQHF.

In its sample, this clonotype was seen many times. The chain uses TRBV7-9 and TRBJ2-5; D remains unclear. This CDR3 has 13 amino acids. CDR1 is SEHNR, CDR2 FQNEAQ, per germline (reference sequence). Between the trimmed V and J ends, which lost 5 bases and 2 bases, there was a span of 9 bases. DNA for the CDR3: TGTGCCAGCAGCCACGGATCTCAAGAGACCCAGTACTTC. It encodes CASSHGSQETQYF.

This clonotype was recorded many times. The chain has TRBV27 and TRBJ2-7; D is unresolved. CDR3 length equals 13 residues. The germline V and J ends were trimmed by 3 bases and 2 bases, with 8 bases remaining between them. Germline V gives CDR1 MNHEY, CDR2 SMNVEV (reference sequence). This CDR3 is CASSLGKTYEQYF. CDR3 sequence (DNA): TGTGCCAGCAGTTTGGGCAAAACCTACGAGCAGTACTTC.

In this sample, this clonotype turned up many times. The chain recombines TRBV18 with TRBJ2-5; 8 nucleotides agree with TRBD1. J gave up 4 bases and V 3 bases, and 7 bases lay outside the gene matches. The CDR3 sequence is 15 residues long. Germline V lookup: CDR1 KGHSH, CDR2 LQKENI. CDR3 protein: CASSPRQGRSETQYF. CDR3 in DNA: TGTGCCAGCTCACCTAGACAGGGGAGGTCAGAGACCCAGTACTTC.

In its sample, this clonotype was seen many times. The J gene is TRBJ2-1, the V gene TRBV6-1; weak D call: TRBD1 (6 bases). The V gene lost 6 bases and the J gene lost 0 bases, with 15 bases spanning the gap. The CDR3 contains 16 residues. Per germline, CDR1 MNHNS and CDR2 SASEGT. The CDR3 DNA follows: TGTGCCAGCAGACCGAGACAGGCCAGCTCCTACAATGAGCAGTTCTTC. Translated: CASRPRQASSYNEQFF.

In this sample, this clonotype turned up many times. V usage is TRBV7-2 and J usage is TRBJ1-5; D gene ambiguous. Germline V lookup: CDR1 SGHTA, CDR2 FQGNSA. This CDR3 has 15 amino acids. The V end was cut by 1 base, the J end by 2 bases, with 9 bases between. CDR3 residues: CASSLVRGGNQPQHF. DNA of the CDR3: TGTGCCAGCAGCTTAGTCCGGGGTGGCAATCAGCCCCAGCATTTT.

At least ten counts were recorded for this clonotype. The chain links TRBV5-5 to TRBJ1-2; D is possibly TRBD1 (6 bases). The V end lost 2 bases, the J end lost 4 bases, and 9 bases lay between the germline ends. The CDR3 extends over 13 amino acids. CDR1 and CDR2 from the germline V gene are SGHKS and YYEKEE (reference sequence). The CDR3 loop is CASSLRGGYGYTF. CDR3 DNA sequence: TGTGCCAGCAGCTTAAGAGGGGGCTATGGCTACACCTTC.

This clonotype has ten or more counts. The chain is built from TRBV3-1 and TRBJ2-3; D may match TRBD1 or TRBD2 (6 bases each). Looked up from germline, CDR1 is LGHDT and CDR2 is YNNKEL (reference sequence). Trimming took off 3 bases at V and 3 bases at J, with 13 bases between the two ends. The CDR3 spans 15 residues. CDR3 DNA: TGTGCCAGCAGCCACCAAACGGGGGCAACAGATACGCAGTATTTT. Its translation is CASSHQTGATDTQYF.

This clonotype was observed at least ten times. The CDR3 reads CASSLMSDTQYF. In DNA form, the CDR3 reads TGTGCCAGCAGCTTAATGTCAGATACGCAGTATTTT. This chain joins TRBV7-2 and TRBJ2-3; D is unresolved. The CDR3 has 12 amino acids. Between the trimmed V and J ends, which lost 2 bases and 4 bases, there was a span of 4 bases. Germline-derived CDR1 and CDR2 are SGHTA and FQGNSA.

This clonotype showed up just a few times. CDR3 in DNA: TGTGCCAGCAGCTTAGCCTTGAACTATGGCTACACCTTC. This sequence encodes CASSLALNYGYTF. The V and J genes are TRBV7-2 and TRBJ1-2, with D unclear. Germline V gene sequence: CDR1 SGHTA, CDR2 FQGNSA. Trimming cost V 0 bases and J 2 bases, with 4 bases left between them. This CDR3 contains 13 residues.

This clonotype was detected many times. The chain couples TRBV3-1 to TRBJ2-6; D not certain. Germline-derived CDR1 and CDR2 are LGHDT and YNNKEL (reference sequence). CDR3 length: 15 residues. The V end was cut by 1 base, the J end by 4 bases, with 8 bases between. The CDR3 DNA sequence: TGTGCCAGCAGCCAAGTGGGCGCAGGGGCCAACGTCCTGACTTTC. Its protein is CASSQVGAGANVLTF.

This clonotype was counted a few times. The chain combines TRBV24-1 with TRBJ2-1, with a tentative D call TRBD2 (5 bases). This CDR3 is 13 amino acids long. V shed 2 bases and J shed 9 bases, with 10 bases lying between them. CDR1 and CDR2 (germline): KGHDR, SFDVKD. CDR3 DNA sequence: TGTGCCACCAGTGATTCGGACTCACCTGAGCAGTTCTTC. This codes for CATSDSDSPEQFF.

The sample holds many counts of this clonotype. This rearrangement joins TRBV25-1 to TRBJ2-1; perhaps D is TRBD1 or TRBD2 (5 bases each). Trimming removed 3 bases from V and 6 bases from J, with 12 bases in between. The CDR3 is 14 amino acids. The V gene's germline CDR1 is MGHDK and CDR2 SYGVNS. Here the CDR3 DNA reads TGTGCCAGCAGTGATGGGGGACGGCGCAATGAGCAGTTCTTC. Translating gives CASSDGGRRNEQFF.

In its sample, this clonotype was seen many times. This chain links TRBV10-2 with TRBJ1-1; D is perhaps TRBD1 (6 bases). Trimming stripped 5 bases from V and 0 bases from J, with 19 bases between. The V gene's germline CDR1 is WSHSY and CDR2 SAAADI. The CDR3 is made up of 17 amino acids. The CDR3 sequence: CASSPRGRGPMNTEAFF. CDR3 DNA sequence: TGCGCCAGCAGTCCCCGGGGCAGGGGTCCGATGAACACTGAAGCTTTCTTT.

There are many counts of this clonotype. This rearrangement joins TRBV20-1 to TRBJ1-3; no definite D call. The CDR3 runs to 14 residues. Germline lookup yields CDR1 DFQATT and CDR2 SNEGSKA (reference sequence). The V gene lost 6 bases and the J gene lost 4 bases, with 16 bases spanning the gap. Here the CDR3 DNA reads TGCAGTGCAACCTGGAGCCTAGAGGGAAACACCATATATTTT. Encoded protein: CSATWSLEGNTIYF.

This clonotype was recorded at least ten times. The chain employs TRBV7-2 and TRBJ2-3; 9 bases line up with TRBD2. Germline CDR1 and CDR2: SGHTA and FQGNSA. The CDR3 has 20 amino acids. Trimming removed 3 bases from V and 3 bases from J; junction bases left unmatched: 19. The CDR3, as DNA: TGTGCCAGCAGCTTTCCCGCCCCCTCTGCGCGGGAGGGCCTTACAGATACGCAGTATTTT. Translation gives CASSFPAPSAREGLTDTQYF.

This clonotype was seen ten or more times. CDR3 sequence reads: CASSASGYYEQYF. The CDR3 DNA follows: TGTGCCAGCAGTGCTTCCGGGTACTACGAGCAGTACTTC. This chain links TRBV25-1 with TRBJ2-7; D is unclear. V shed 4 bases and J shed 3 bases, with 10 bases lying between them. Germline-derived CDR1 and CDR2 are MGHDK and SYGVNS. This CDR3 spans 13 amino acids.

This clonotype was recorded at least ten times. This chain links TRBV7-2 with TRBJ2-5; 12 bases align to TRBD2. The CDR3 extends over 16 amino acids. The germline gives CDR1 SGHTA, CDR2 FQGNSA. The V segment lost 3 bases and the J segment 2 bases; nucleotides outside the gene matches: 4. In DNA form, the CDR3 reads TGTGCCAGCAGCTTTCAAGGACTAGCGGGGCAAGAGACCCAGTACTTC. This gives the protein CASSFQGLAGQETQYF. The full variable domain, with the rest looked up from reference TRBV7-2 and TRBJ2-5, is GAGVSQSPSNKVTEKGKDVELRCDPISGHTALYWYRQSLGQGLEFLIYFQGNSAPDKSGLPSDRFSAERTGGSVSTLTIQRTQQEDSAVYLCASSFQGLAGQETQYFGPGTRLLVL.

This clonotype has a count of ten or more. The rearrangement joins TRBV5-6 to TRBJ2-1, with TRBD2 matching 9 bases. Germline V lookup: CDR1 SGHDT, CDR2 YYEEEE. There are 18 residues in the CDR3. V lost 0 bases and J lost 7; bases outside the gene matches: 14. CDR3: CASSLGAGGRAFWNEQFF. DNA for the CDR3: TGTGCCAGCAGCTTGGGGGCCGGCGGGAGGGCCTTCTGGAATGAGCAGTTCTTC. The variable domain in full, with the rest retrieved from reference TRBV5-6 and TRBJ2-1, is DAGVTQSPTHLIKTRGQQVTLRCSPKSGHDTVSWYQQALGQGPQFIFQYYEEEERQRGNFPDRFSGHQFPNYSSELNVNALLLGDSALYLCASSLGAGGRAFWNEQFFGPGTRLTVL.

This clonotype has a count of ten or more. This chain links TRBV5-1 with TRBJ2-3, with 8 bases identical to TRBD1. Germline V gene sequence: CDR1 SGHRS, CDR2 YFSETQ. With V trimmed by 4 bases and J by 2 bases, 3 bases remained unmatched. The CDR3 consists of 14 residues. CDR3 sequence (DNA): TGCGCCAGCAGCGGGACAGGAGTCACAGATACGCAGTATTTT. Residues: CASSGTGVTDTQYF.

This clonotype was recorded at least ten times. The chain joins TRBV12-3 or TRBV12-4 to TRBJ1-5; perhaps TRBD1 as D (5 bases). V lost 3 bases, J lost 7 bases, and 10 bases lay in between. The CDR3 is made up of 13 amino acids. For the CDR3, the DNA is TGTGCCAGCAGTTTCAGGGTAGGGCAGCCCCAGCATTTT. Its protein product is CASSFRVGQPQHF.

Note on this clonotype: One base away lies a much larger clone, so this may be a sequencing read error. The chain employs TRBV12-3 or TRBV12-4 and TRBJ1-6; 7 bases line up with TRBD1. V was clipped by 6 bases and J by 11 bases; unmatched bases: 16. The CDR3 runs to 16 residues. The CDR3 reads CASSPRGSYSDPPLHF. In DNA, the CDR3 is TGTGCCAGCAGCCCCAGGGGGTCATACTCGGATCCACCCCTCCACTTT.

In its sample, this clonotype was seen many times. CDR3 sequence reads: CASSRGLLTYNEQFF. CDR3 in DNA: TGTGCCAGCAGCCGCGGCCTTCTAACCTACAATGAGCAGTTCTTC. The chain uses TRBV11-1 and TRBJ2-1, with D unclear. CDR1 is SGHAT and CDR2 is FQDESV in the germline V gene (reference sequence). V lost 5 bases and J lost 2, with 13 bases in between. The CDR3 consists of 15 residues.

This clonotype was picked up many times. This chain joins TRBV3-1 and TRBJ2-7; D possibly corresponds to TRBD1 (5 bases). CDR1 is LGHDT and CDR2 is YNNKEL in the germline V gene (reference sequence). The CDR3 is made up of 12 amino acids. V gave up 4 bases and J gave up 3 bases, with 7 bases separating them. The CDR3 DNA sequence: TGTGCCAGCAGCCGGGGCCTCTACGAGCAGTACTTC. It specifies CASSRGLYEQYF.

V gene TRBV28 combines with J gene TRBJ1-1; perhaps TRBD1 as D (6 bases). The V end was cut by 10 bases, the J end by 1 base, with 7 bases between. Germline-derived CDR1 and CDR2 are MDHEN and SYDVKM. The CDR3 length is 11 residues. CDR3 in amino acids: CAMTGNTEAFF. DNA of the CDR3: TGTGCCATGACAGGGAACACTGAAGCTTTCTTT. Full variable domain (rest looked up from reference TRBV28 and TRBJ1-1): DVKVTQSSRYLVKRTGEKVFLECVQDMDHENMFWYRQDPGLGLRLIYFSYDVKMKEKGDIPEGYSVSREKKERFSLILESASTNQTSMYLCAMTGNTEAFFGQGTRLTVV.

There are many counts of this clonotype. This sequence joins TRBV12-3 or TRBV12-4 and TRBJ2-3; TRBD2 matches at 16 bases. V dropped 6 bases and J dropped 2; count of bases not matched to a gene: 2. The CDR3 consists of 16 residues. The CDR3 spells CASRGTSGGATDTQYF. The CDR3 DNA follows: TGTGCCAGCAGAGGGACTAGCGGGGGGGCCACAGATACGCAGTATTTT.

This clonotype was counted many times. This chain uses TRBV15 with TRBJ2-7, with TRBD1 identical over 9 bases. Germline V gene lookup returns CDR1 LNHNV and CDR2 YYDKDF (reference sequence). The CDR3 is 15 residues long. V trimming: 1 base; J trimming: 5 bases; junction bases outside the gene matches: 6. The CDR3 loop reads CATSRVGTGFHEQYF. The DNA of the CDR3 is TGTGCCACCAGCAGAGTGGGGACAGGGTTCCACGAGCAGTACTTC.

This clonotype was observed many times. The rearrangement links TRBV4-1 to TRBJ1-6; 9 bases agree with TRBD1. The ends lost 3 bases at V and 7 bases at J; junction bases unmatched: 7. The CDR3 has 16 residues. CDR1 and CDR2 (germline): MGHRA, YSYEKL. The CDR3 loop is CASSQTPGQGNSPLHF. In DNA form, the CDR3 reads TGCGCCAGCAGCCAGACACCCGGACAGGGGAATTCACCCCTCCACTTT.

The table lists this clonotype with many counts. The V gene is TRBV6-2 or TRBV6-3, the J gene TRBJ2-2; TRBD2 matches 13 bases. CDR3 size: 16 residues. The germline gives CDR1 MNHEY, CDR2 SVGEGT. Trimming took 6 bases from V and 4 from J; bases not matched to a gene: 5. The CDR3 nucleotides are TGTGCCAGCAGACAAACTAGCGGGGGGGGCACCGGGGAGCTGTTTTTT. This codes for CASRQTSGGGTGELFF.

This clonotype was recorded at least ten times. CDR3 residues: CASSFGNSPLHF. In DNA form, the CDR3 reads TGTGCCAGCAGCTTCGGCAATTCACCCCTCCACTTT. J is TRBJ1-6 and V is TRBV7-3, with unresolved D. The CDR3 consists of 12 residues. CDR1 is SGHTA and CDR2 is FQGTGA in the germline V gene. Trimming removed 3 bases from V and 7 bases from J, with 4 bases in between.

This clonotype came up many times. CDR3 bases: TGTGCCAGCAGCCCACTATTGCAGGGTCCTAGAAACGAGCAGTACTTC. The encoded protein is CASSPLLQGPRNEQYF. The chain links TRBV7-8 to TRBJ2-7; weak D call: TRBD1 (5 bases). The germline V gene has CDR1 SGHVS and CDR2 FQNEAQ. This CDR3 comprises 16 residues. Between the trimmed V and J ends, which lost 5 bases and 5 bases, there was a span of 22 bases. The whole variable domain, remainder taken from reference TRBV7-8 and TRBJ2-7, is GAGVSQSPRYKVAKRGQDVALRCDPISGHVSLFWYQQALGQGPEFLTYFQNEAQLDKSGLPSDRFFAERPEGSVSTLKIQRTQQEDSAVYLCASSPLLQGPRNEQYFGPGTRLTVT.

This clonotype was detected ten times or more. The chain combines TRBV12-3 or TRBV12-4 with TRBJ1-5; D is perhaps TRBD1 (6 bases). V was shortened by 3 bases and J by 7 bases, with 16 bases between the two germline ends. This CDR3 contains 15 residues. CDR3 DNA sequence: TGTGCCAGCAGTTTGACGCCGGGGGCGAGCCAGCCCCAGCATTTT. Its protein is CASSLTPGASQPQHF.